Sequencing of this T cell receptor beta chain was carried out in a study of early T cells in non-severe SARS-CoV-2 infection. Study-wide background: Sequenced material consisted of bulk RNA (from unsorted whole blood), and chains were unpaired.

MiXCR, applied by TCRdb to the 5' RACE reads, yields one record per CDR3 protein. The sample carries over 90,000 distinct CDR3 sequences, under 15% recorded once. This clonotype was observed many times. The CDR3 extends over 12 amino acids. Germline V gives CDR1 SQVTM, CDR2 ANQGSEA. V was pared by 4 bases and J by 3 bases, with 9 bases between. What was sequenced was whole blood. The chain combines TRBV29-1 with TRBJ2-5; unclear D gene. The sequence was obtained from an adult who was a healthcare worker with PCR-confirmed SARS-CoV-2 infection or an uninfected control (not recorded which). CDR3 sequence (DNA): TGCAGCGTTGGGCCGCAGAAAGAGACCCAGTACTTC. Its protein product is CSVGPQKETQYF. The full variable domain, its missing parts supplied by reference TRBV29-1 and TRBJ2-5, is SAVISQKPSRDICQRGTSLTIQCQVDSQVTMMFWYRQQPGQSLTLIATANQGSEATYESGFVIDKFPISRPNLTFSTLTVSNMSPEDSSIYLCSVGPQKETQYFGPGTRLLVL.